The 11 T cell receptor beta chains below all came from one sample that was sequenced in a study of blood T cell repertoires in COVID-19. The method was immunoSEQ multiplex PCR; TCRdb's version includes in-frame clones alone and lacks a portion of them. In the table there are some 100,000 clones, 80% to 90% of which are singletons. The sequenced sample was peripheral blood. These receptors all stem from a woman aged 70-85 years with acute or convalescent COVID-19.

The J gene is TRBJ2-3, the V gene TRBV24-1, with 12 bases lining up with TRBD2. V was clipped by 2 bases and J by 5 bases; unmatched bases: 1. The CDR3 runs 15 residues. Germline V CDR1 and CDR2: KGHDR, SFDVKD. CDR3 in amino acids: CATSDSTSGGDTQYF. The CDR3 nucleotides read TGTGCCACCAGTGATTCGACTAGCGGGGGAGATACGCAGTATTTT.

The sample holds one count of this clone. The chain joins TRBV7-2 to TRBJ2-4; tentatively, D is TRBD1 (6 bases). The CDR3 has 15 amino acids. Germline V gene data show CDR1 as SGHTA and CDR2 as FQGNSA. The V gene lost 1 base and the J gene lost 4 bases, with 11 bases spanning the gap. The CDR3 loop is CASSLETGAKNIQYF. CDR3 coding DNA: TGTGCCAGCAGCTTAGAGACAGGCGCTAAAAACATTCAGTACTTC.

The chain joins TRBV5-1 to TRBJ1-4; TRBD1 is a possible D gene (5 bases). This CDR3 has 15 residues. The germline V gene encodes CDR1 SGHRS and CDR2 YFSETQ. V was cut by 4 bases and J by 0 bases, with 10 bases left in between. The CDR3 loop reads CASSPGQTTNEKLFF. The CDR3 DNA reads as TGCGCCAGCAGCCCTGGACAAACAACTAATGAAAAACTGTTTTTT.

The rearrangement joins TRBV27 to TRBJ2-2, with TRBD1 as a possible D gene (6 bases). Germline values: CDR1 MNHEY, CDR2 SMNVEV (reference sequence). The CDR3 spans 15 residues. The V end lost 2 bases, the J end lost 2 bases, and 9 bases lay between the germline ends. CDR3: CASSLTGLNTGELFF. The CDR3 nucleotides are TGTGCCAGCAGTTTAACAGGGTTAAACACCGGGGAGCTGTTTTTT.

This chain uses TRBV19 with TRBJ1-2; no clear D gene. V dropped 3 bases and J dropped 0 bases, with 11 bases sitting between them. The CDR3 is 15 amino acids. The germline V gene encodes CDR1 LNHDA and CDR2 SQIVND (reference sequence). CDR3 in amino acids: CASSIRNPANYGYTF. The DNA of the CDR3 is TGTGCCAGTAGTATCAGAAACCCAGCTAACTATGGCTACACCTTC.

The chain joins TRBV27 to TRBJ1-1; no reliable D call. The germline V gene encodes CDR1 MNHEY and CDR2 SMNVEV (reference sequence). Trimming removed 8 bases from V and 1 base from J, with 11 bases in between. CDR3 length: 13 amino acids. The DNA of the CDR3 is TGTGCCAGCCACCTACGGAGGAACACTGAAGCTTTCTTT. The encoded protein is CASHLRRNTEAFF.

The chain joins TRBV11-2 to TRBJ2-3; 8 bases line up with TRBD2. CDR3 length equals 15 residues. V lost 4 bases to trimming and J lost 2 bases; unmatched junction nucleotides: 5. Looked up from germline, CDR1 is SGHAT and CDR2 is FQNNGV. This CDR3 is CASSYERGITDTQYF. Here the CDR3 DNA reads TGTGCCAGCAGCTACGAGCGGGGGATCACAGATACGCAGTATTTT.

By proportion, this clone is medium-sized. This chain joins TRBV5-6 and TRBJ2-7, with D tentatively TRBD1 (5 bases). V was trimmed by 3 bases and J by 2 bases, leaving 12 bases between them. The CDR3 contains 14 residues. Germline CDR1 is SGHDT and CDR2 is YYEEEE. The CDR3 nucleotides read TGTGCCAGCAGCTCGGACACGGAACCCTACGAGCAGTACTTC. Amino acids: CASSSDTEPYEQYF. Using reference TRBV5-6 and TRBJ2-7 for the parts outside the CDR3, the full variable domain is DAGVTQSPTHLIKTRGQQVTLRCSPKSGHDTVSWYQQALGQGPQFIFQYYEEEERQRGNFPDRFSGHQFPNYSSELNVNALLLGDSALYLCASSSDTEPYEQYFGPGTRLTVT.

The V call is TRBV3-1 (or the pseudogene TRBV3-2), the J call TRBJ2-3; 12 bases align to TRBD2. The junction had 7 bases not matched to a gene; V was cut back by 5 bases and J by 1 base. This CDR3 comprises 17 residues. In germline, CDR1 is LGHDT, CDR2 YNNKEL (reference sequence). CDR3 DNA: TGTGCCAGCAGCACGACTAGCGGGAGCGTCGGCACAGATACGCAGTATTTT. It yields the protein CASSTTSGSVGTDTQYF.

The rearrangement joins TRBV3-1 (or the pseudogene TRBV3-2) to TRBJ2-5; 9 bases agree with TRBD2. CDR1 is LGHDT and CDR2 is YNNKEL in the germline V gene (reference sequence). The CDR3 contains 14 residues. V was clipped by 1 base and J by 5 bases; unmatched bases: 2. The CDR3 spells CASSQAAGGETQYF. The CDR3 nucleotides read TGTGCCAGCAGCCAAGCGGCGGGAGGGGAGACCCAGTACTTC.

This chain joins TRBV7-2 and TRBJ2-1; D gene uncertain. There are 15 residues in the CDR3. Germline V CDR1 and CDR2: SGHTA, FQGNSA. V gave up 1 base and J gave up 0 bases, with 7 bases separating them. CDR3 in DNA: TGTGCCAGCAGCTTAGTTTGGGCCTCCTACAATGAGCAGTTCTTC. It translates to CASSLVWASYNEQFF.